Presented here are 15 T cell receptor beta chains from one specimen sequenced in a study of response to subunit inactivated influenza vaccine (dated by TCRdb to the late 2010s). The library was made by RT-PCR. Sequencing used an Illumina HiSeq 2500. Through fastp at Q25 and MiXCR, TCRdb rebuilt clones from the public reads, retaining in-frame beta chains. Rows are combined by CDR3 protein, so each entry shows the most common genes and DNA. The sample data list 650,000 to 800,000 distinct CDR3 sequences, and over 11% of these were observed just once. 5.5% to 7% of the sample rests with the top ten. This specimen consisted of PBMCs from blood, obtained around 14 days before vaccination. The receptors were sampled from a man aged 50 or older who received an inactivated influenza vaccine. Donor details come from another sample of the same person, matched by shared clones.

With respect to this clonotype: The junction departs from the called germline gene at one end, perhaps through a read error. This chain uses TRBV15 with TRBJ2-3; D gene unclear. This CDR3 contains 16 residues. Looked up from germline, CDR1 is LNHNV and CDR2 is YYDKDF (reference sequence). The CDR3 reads CTTSRGTDGPTDTQYF. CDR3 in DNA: TGTACCACCAGCAGAGGTACAGACGGTCCCACAGATACGCAGTATTTT.

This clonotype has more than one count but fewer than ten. As DNA, the CDR3 is TGTGCCAGTAGTGTTACCGGGCAAGCTAACTATGGCTACACCTTC. Encoded protein: CASSVTGQANYGYTF. The chain recombines TRBV19 with TRBJ1-2; no firm D call. The CDR3 is 15 amino acids. From germline, CDR1 is LNHDA and CDR2 SQIVND (reference sequence). V dropped 5 bases and J dropped 0 bases, with 13 bases sitting between them. Using reference TRBV19 and TRBJ1-2 for the parts outside the CDR3, the full variable domain is DGGITQSPKYLFRKEGQNVTLSCEQNLNHDAMYWYRQDPGQGLRLIYYSQIVNDFQKGDIAEGYSVSREKKESFPLTVTSAQKNPTAFYLCASSVTGQANYGYTFGSGTRLTVV.

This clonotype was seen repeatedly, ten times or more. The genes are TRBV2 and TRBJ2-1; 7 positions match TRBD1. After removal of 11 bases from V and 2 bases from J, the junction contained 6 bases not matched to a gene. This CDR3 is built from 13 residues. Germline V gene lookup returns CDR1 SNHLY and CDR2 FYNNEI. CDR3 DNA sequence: TGTGCCCGCCGGGACAGTGCCTACAATGAGCAGTTCTTC. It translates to CARRDSAYNEQFF.

CDR3 in amino acids: CASSQGALTPRNEQFF. CDR3 sequence (DNA): TGCGCCAGCAGCCAAGGAGCGCTAACTCCACGCAATGAGCAGTTCTTC. The chain uses TRBV4-1 and TRBJ2-1; no clear D. Germline CDR1 MGHRA, CDR2 YSYEKL. V gave up 1 base and J gave up 6 bases, with 16 bases separating them. The CDR3 consists of 16 residues.

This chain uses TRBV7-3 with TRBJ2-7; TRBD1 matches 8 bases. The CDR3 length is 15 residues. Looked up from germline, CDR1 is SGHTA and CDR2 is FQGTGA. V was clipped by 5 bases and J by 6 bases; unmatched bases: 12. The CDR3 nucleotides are TGTGCCAGCAGCCCCTCAGGGGGCGCTTTTGCCGAGCAGTACTTC. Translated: CASSPSGGAFAEQYF.

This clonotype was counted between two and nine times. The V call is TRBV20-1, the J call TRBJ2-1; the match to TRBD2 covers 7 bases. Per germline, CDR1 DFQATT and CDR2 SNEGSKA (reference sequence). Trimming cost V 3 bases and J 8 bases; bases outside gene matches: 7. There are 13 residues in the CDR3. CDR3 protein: CSARELASDEQFF. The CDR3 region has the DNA TGCAGTGCTAGGGAACTAGCGAGTGATGAGCAGTTCTTC.

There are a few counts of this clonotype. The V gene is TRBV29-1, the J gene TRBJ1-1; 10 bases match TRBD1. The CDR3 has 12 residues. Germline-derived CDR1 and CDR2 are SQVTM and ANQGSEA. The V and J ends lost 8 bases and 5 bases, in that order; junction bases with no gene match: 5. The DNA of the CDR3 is TGCAGCATAGGACAGGGGGGTACTGAAGCTTTCTTT. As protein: CSIGQGGTEAFF.

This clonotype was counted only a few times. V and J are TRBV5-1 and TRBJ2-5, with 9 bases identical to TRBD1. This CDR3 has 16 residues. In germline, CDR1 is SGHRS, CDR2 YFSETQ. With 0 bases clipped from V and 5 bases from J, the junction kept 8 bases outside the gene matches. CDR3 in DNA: TGCGCCAGCAGCTTGGGGACAGGGGTTTCCCTTGAGACCCAGTACTTC. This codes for CASSLGTGVSLETQYF.

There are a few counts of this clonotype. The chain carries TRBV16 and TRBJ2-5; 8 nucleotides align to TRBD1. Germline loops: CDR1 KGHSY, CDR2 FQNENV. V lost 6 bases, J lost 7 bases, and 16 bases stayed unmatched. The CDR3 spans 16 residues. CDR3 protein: CASSRQGSSPIGTQYF. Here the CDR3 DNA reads TGTGCCAGCAGTCGACAGGGGTCCTCGCCCATCGGGACCCAGTACTTC. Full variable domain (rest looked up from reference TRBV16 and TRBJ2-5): GEEVAQTPKHLVRGEGQKAKLYCAPIKGHSYVFWYQQVLKNEFKFLISFQNENVFDETGMPKERFSAKCLPNSPCSLEIQATKLEDSAVYFCASSRQGSSPIGTQYFGPGTRLLVL.

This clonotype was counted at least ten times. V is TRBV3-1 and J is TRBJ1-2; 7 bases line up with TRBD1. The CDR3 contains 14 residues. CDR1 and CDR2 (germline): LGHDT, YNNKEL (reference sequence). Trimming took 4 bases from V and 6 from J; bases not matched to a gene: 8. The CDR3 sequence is CASSLMTGTHGYTF. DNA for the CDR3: TGTGCCAGCAGCCTAATGACAGGGACCCATGGCTACACCTTC.

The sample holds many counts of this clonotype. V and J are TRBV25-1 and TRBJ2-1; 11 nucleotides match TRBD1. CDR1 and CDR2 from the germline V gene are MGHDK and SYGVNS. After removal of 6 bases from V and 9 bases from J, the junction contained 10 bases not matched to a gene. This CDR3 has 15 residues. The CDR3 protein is CASRSPGQGGSEQFF. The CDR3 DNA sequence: TGTGCCAGCAGATCCCCGGGACAGGGGGGAAGTGAGCAGTTCTTC.

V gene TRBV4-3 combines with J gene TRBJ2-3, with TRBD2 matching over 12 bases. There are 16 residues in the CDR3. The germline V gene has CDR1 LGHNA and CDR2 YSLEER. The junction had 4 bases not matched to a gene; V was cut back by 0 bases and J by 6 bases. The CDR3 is CASSQDLAGGRDTQYF. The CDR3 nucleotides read TGCGCCAGCAGCCAAGACCTAGCGGGGGGGCGGGATACGCAGTATTTT.

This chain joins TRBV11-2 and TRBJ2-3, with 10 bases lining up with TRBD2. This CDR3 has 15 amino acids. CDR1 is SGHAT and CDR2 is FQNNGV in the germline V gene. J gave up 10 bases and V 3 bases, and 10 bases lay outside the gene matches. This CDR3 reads CASSFKRGGFDSQYF. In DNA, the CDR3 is TGTGCCAGCAGCTTCAAGCGGGGGGGCTTCGATTCGCAGTATTTT. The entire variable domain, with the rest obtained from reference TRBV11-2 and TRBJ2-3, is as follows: EAGVAQSPRYKIIEKRQSVAFWCNPISGHATLYWYQQILGQGPKLLIQFQNNGVVDDSQLPKDRFSAERLKGVDSTLKIQPAKLEDSAVYLCASSFKRGGFDSQYFGPGTRLTVL.

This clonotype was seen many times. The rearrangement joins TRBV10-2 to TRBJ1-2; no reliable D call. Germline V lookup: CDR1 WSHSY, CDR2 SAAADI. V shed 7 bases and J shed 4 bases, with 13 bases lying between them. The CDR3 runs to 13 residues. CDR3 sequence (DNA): TGCGCCAGCAATCCTACAGCGCTCTATGGCTACACCTTC. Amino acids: CASNPTALYGYTF.

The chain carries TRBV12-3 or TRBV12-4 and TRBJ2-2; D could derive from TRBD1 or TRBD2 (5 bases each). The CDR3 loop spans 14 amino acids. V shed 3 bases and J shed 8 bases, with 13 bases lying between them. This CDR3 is CASSFKGPAGELFF. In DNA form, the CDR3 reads TGTGCCAGCAGTTTTAAGGGACCAGCGGGGGAGCTGTTTTTT.